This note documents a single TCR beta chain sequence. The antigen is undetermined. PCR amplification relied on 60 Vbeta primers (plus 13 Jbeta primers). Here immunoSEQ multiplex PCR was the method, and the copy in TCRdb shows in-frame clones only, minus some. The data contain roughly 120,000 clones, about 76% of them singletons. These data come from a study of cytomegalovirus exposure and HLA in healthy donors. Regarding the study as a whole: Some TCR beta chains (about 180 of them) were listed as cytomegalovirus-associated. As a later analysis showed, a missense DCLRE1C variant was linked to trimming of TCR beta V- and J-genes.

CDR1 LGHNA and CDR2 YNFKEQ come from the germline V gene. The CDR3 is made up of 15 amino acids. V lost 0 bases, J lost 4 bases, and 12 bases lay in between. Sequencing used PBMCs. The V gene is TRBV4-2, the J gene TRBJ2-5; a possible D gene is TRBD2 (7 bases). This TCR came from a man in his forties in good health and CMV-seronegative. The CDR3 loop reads CASSQDGGRVETQYF. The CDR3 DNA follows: TGTGCCAGCAGCCAAGACGGGGGGCGCGTAGAGACCCAGTACTTC.